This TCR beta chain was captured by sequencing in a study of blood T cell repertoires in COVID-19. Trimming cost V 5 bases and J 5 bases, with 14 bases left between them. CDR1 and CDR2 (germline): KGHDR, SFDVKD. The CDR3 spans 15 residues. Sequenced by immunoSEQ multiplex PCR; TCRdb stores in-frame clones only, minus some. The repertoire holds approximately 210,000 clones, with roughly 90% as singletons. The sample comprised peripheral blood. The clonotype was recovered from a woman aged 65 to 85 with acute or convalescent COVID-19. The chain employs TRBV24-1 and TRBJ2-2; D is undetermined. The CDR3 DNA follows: TGTGCCACCAGTGTGGCGGCCGGATGGACCGGGGAGCTGTTTTTT. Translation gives CATSVAAGWTGELFF.